This T cell receptor (beta chain) was found in a study of CD8 T cells in ankylosing spondylitis. This clonotype was seen a handful of times. The antigen is undetermined. The germline CDR1 and CDR2 sequences are MNHEY and SMNVEV (reference sequence). The V end was cut by 3 bases, the J end by 0 bases, with 9 bases between. The CDR3 has 15 residues. As the method for making TCR beta libraries, quantitative 5'-RACE with molecular barcodes was used. Each CDR3 protein is one row after TCRdb ran MiXCR on the 5' RACE reads. This sample carries 100,000 to 150,000 distinct CDR3 sequences, more than 15% of them seen once, and the ten largest clones take roughly 30%. Overall study results and limits: Reactive arthritis synovial fluid and blood previously showed some of these motif variants. Ankylosing spondylitis blood appeared to be characterized by a TCR beta motif of several highly homologous variants.

Material: blood, either unsorted or a sorted T cell fraction (not recorded which). The genes are TRBV27 and TRBJ2-1; D is possibly TRBD1 (5 bases). The source is a male donor with ankylosing spondylitis. The CDR3 sequence: CASSFTGSSYNEQFF. The CDR3 nucleotides are TGTGCCAGCAGTTTCACAGGCAGCTCCTACAATGAGCAGTTCTTC.